This TCR beta chain was retrieved from a study of blood T cell repertoires in COVID-19. Authors' analysis steps: Amplification of reference gene primers was used by the study to estimate nucleated cell counts. Sequencing used immunoSEQ multiplex PCR; TCRdb keeps in-frame clones, though not all of them. D and trimming come from the DNA, and the V and J calls and clone size come from that table. The table lists some 160,000 clones, almost 80% of them singletons. The CDR3 runs to 14 residues. Between the trimmed V and J ends, which lost 3 bases and 6 bases, there was a span of 12 bases. Looked up from germline, CDR1 is ENHRY and CDR2 is SYGVKD.

V usage is TRBV10-3 and J usage is TRBJ1-5, with TRBD1 as a possible D gene (5 bases). The receptor was derived from a man between 45 and 60 years old with active or convalescent COVID-19. Sequenced input: peripheral blood. DNA of the CDR3: TGTGCCATCAGTGATGGTGGGGCGGCTCAGCCCCAGCATTTT. Translating gives CAISDGGAAQPQHF.